Following are 2 T cell receptor beta chains from one sample sequenced in a study of beta chain features in type 1 diabetes. These receptors' targets are unknown. Findings and limits, study-wide: Shorter TCRB CDR3s, moderately but significantly so, were found in Type 1 diabetes patients in all four CD4+ subsets.

cDNA synthesis used the whole RNA isolate, giving expressed TCRB sequences. TCRdb's table, derived via immunoSEQ multiplex PCR, lists solely in-frame clones and lacks some. Counted here are approximately 730,000 clones, roughly an eighth occurring once; the ten biggest clones make up 0.02% to 0.025%. The material sequenced was naive CD4+ T cells from blood. These receptors all stem from a man between 18 and 35 years old with type 1 diabetes.

This clone was seen a handful of times. The chain combines TRBV20-1 with TRBJ2-7; no definite D call. Germline values: CDR1 DFQATT, CDR2 SNEGSKA (reference sequence). The length of the CDR3 is 11 residues. V lost 5 bases to trimming and J lost 2 bases, with 7 bases between them. CDR3 bases: TGCAGTGCTGTAGGAGCCTACGAGCAGTACTTC. This sequence encodes CSAVGAYEQYF.

This clone was seen a few times. The chain has TRBV7-9 and TRBJ2-5, with 12 bases fitting TRBD2. Germline V gives CDR1 SEHNR, CDR2 FQNEAQ (reference sequence). J lost 5 bases, V lost 4 bases, and 11 bases had no gene match. This CDR3 comprises 17 residues. CDR3 nucleotide sequence: TGTGCCAGCAGCTCCGGGTCACTAGCGGGGGGCCGTGAGACCCAGTACTTC. Its protein product is CASSSGSLAGGRETQYF.